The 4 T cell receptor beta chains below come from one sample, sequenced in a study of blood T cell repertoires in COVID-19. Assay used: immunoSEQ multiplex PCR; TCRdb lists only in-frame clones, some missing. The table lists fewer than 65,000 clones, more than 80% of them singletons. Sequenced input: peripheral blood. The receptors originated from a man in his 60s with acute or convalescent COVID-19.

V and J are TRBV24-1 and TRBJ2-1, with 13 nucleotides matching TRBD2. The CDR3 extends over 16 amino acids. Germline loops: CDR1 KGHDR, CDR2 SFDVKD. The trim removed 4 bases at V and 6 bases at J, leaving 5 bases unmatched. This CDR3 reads CATSDPGTSGTNEQFF. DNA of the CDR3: TGTGCCACCAGTGACCCAGGGACTAGCGGGACCAATGAGCAGTTCTTC.

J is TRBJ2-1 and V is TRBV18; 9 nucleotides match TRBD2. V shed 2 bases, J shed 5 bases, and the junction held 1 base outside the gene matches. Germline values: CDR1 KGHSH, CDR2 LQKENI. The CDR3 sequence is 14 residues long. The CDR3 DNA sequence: TGTGCCAGCTCACCATCTAGCGGGGACAATGAGCAGTTCTTC. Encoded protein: CASSPSSGDNEQFF.

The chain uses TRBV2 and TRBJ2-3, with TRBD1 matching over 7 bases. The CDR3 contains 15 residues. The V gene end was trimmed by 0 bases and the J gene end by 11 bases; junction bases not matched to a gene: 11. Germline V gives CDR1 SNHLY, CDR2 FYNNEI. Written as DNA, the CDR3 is TGTGCCAGCAGTGAAGCCCGACAGGGTCTAGGGTTGCAGTATTTT. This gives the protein CASSEARQGLGLQYF.

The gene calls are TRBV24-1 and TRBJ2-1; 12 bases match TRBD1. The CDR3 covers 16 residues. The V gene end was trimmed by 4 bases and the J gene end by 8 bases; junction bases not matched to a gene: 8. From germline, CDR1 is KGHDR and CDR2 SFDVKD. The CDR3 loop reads CATSDRDRGRRDEQFF. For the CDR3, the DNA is TGTGCCACCAGTGACCGGGACAGGGGGCGCCGGGATGAGCAGTTCTTC.